Sequencing of this TCR beta chain was carried out in a study of blood T cell repertoires in COVID-19. Sequencing used immunoSEQ multiplex PCR; TCRdb keeps in-frame clones, though not all of them. The sample has 180,000 or so clones, roughly 76% seen once. The CDR3 has 14 amino acids. Trimming cost V 2 bases and J 2 bases, with 9 bases left between them. The germline gives CDR1 MNHNS, CDR2 SASEGT. This sequence originates from a woman aged 45-65 years with active or convalescent COVID-19. The chain employs TRBV6-1 and TRBJ1-1; the D gene is possibly TRBD1 (5 bases). Sequences were obtained from peripheral blood. The DNA of the CDR3 is TGTGCCAGCAGTGAACACAGGTTAAACACTGAAGCTTTCTTT. The encoded protein is CASSEHRLNTEAFF.